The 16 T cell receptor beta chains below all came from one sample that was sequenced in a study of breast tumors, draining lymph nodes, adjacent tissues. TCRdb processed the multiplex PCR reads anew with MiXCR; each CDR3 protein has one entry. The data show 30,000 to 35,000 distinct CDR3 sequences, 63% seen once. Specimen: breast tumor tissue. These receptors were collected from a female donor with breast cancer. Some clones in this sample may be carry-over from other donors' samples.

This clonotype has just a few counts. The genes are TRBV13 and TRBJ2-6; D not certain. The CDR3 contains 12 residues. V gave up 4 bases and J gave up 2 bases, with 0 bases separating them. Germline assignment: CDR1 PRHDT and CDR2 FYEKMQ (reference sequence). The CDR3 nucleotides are TGTGCCAGCAGCTCTGGGGCCAACGTCCTGACTTTC. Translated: CASSSGANVLTF. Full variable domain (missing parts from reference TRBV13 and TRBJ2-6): AAGVIQSPRHLIKEKRETATLKCYPIPRHDTVYWYQQGPGQDPQFLISFYEKMQSDKGSIPDRFSAQQFSDYHSELNMSSLELGDSALYFCASSSGANVLTFGAGSRLTVL.

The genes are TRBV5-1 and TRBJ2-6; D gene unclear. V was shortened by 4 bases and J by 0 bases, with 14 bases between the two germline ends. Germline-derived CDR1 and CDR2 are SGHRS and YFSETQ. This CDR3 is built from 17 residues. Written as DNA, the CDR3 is TGCGCCAGCAGCCTAAGACCCTTTTTCTCTGGGGCCAACGTCCTGACTTTC. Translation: CASSLRPFFSGANVLTF.

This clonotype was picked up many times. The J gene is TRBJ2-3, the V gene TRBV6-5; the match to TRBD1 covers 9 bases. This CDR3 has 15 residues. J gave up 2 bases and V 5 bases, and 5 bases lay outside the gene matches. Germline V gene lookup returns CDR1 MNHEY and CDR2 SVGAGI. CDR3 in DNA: TGTGCCAGCAGTCTCCGGGACAGGGTCACAGATACGCAGTATTTT. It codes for CASSLRDRVTDTQYF.

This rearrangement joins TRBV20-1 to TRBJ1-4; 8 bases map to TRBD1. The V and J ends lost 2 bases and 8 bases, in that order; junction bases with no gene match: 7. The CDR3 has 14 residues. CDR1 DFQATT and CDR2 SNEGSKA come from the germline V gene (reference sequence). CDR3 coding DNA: TGCAGTGCTAGACAGGGGGCGCTTGGCGAAAAACTGTTTTTT. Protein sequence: CSARQGALGEKLFF.

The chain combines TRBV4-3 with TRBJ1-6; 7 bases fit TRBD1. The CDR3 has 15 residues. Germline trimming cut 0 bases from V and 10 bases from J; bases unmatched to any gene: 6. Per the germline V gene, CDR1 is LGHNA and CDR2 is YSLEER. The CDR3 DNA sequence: TGCGCCAGCAGCCAAGAAACGACAGGGAGGTCACCCCTCCACTTT. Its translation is CASSQETTGRSPLHF.

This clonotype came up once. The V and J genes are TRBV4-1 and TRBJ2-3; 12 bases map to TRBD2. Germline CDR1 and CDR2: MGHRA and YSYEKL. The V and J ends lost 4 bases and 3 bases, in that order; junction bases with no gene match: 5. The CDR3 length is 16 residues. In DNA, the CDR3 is TGCGCCAGCAGCCCCAGACTAGCGGGAGTTACAGATACGCAGTATTTT. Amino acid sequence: CASSPRLAGVTDTQYF.

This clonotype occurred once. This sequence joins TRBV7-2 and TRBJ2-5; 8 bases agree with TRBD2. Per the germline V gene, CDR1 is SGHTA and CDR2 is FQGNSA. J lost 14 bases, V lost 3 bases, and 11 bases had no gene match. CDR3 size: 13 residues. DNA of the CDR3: TGTGCCAGCAGCTTGCAGCGGGGGCGAGAGCCATACTTC. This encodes CASSLQRGREPYF. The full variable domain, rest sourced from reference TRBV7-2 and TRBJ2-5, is GAGVSQSPSNKVTEKGKDVELRCDPISGHTALYWYRQSLGQGLEFLIYFQGNSAPDKSGLPSDRFSAERTGGSVSTLTIQRTQQEDSAVYLCASSLQRGREPYFGPGTRLLVL.

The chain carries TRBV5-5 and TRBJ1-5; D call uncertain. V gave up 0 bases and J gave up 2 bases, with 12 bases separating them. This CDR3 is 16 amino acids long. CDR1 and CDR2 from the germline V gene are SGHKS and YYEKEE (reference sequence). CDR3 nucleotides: TGTGCCAGCAGCTTGGCTGCGGGGTCGGGCAATCAGCCCCAGCATTTT. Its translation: CASSLAAGSGNQPQHF.

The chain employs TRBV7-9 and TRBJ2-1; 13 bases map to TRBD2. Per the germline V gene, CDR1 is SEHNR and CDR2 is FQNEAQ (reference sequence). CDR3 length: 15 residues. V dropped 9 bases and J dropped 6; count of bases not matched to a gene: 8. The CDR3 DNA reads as TGTGCCAGAATACCGACTAGCGGGAGGCTCAATGAGCAGTTCTTC. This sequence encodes CARIPTSGRLNEQFF.

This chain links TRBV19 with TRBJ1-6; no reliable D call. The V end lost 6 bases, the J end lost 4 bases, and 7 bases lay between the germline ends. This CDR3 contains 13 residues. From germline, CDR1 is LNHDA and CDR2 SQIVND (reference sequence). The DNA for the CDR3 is TGTGCCAGTAGCTTACAGTATAATTCACCCCTCCACTTT. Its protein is CASSLQYNSPLHF.

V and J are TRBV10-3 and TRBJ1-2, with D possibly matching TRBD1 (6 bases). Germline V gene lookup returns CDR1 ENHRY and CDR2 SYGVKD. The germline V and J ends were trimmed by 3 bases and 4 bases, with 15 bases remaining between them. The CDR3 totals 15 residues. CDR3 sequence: CAISEGGSSPYGYTF. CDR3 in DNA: TGTGCCATCAGTGAAGGGGGGTCTTCCCCCTATGGCTACACCTTC.

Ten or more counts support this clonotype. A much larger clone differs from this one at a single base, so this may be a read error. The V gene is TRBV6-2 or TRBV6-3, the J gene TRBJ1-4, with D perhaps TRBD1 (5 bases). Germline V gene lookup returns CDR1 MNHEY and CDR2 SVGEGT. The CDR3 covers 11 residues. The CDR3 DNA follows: TGTGCCAGCAGTCCGGCGGGACGTTTGAATTTT. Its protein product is CASSPAGRLNF.

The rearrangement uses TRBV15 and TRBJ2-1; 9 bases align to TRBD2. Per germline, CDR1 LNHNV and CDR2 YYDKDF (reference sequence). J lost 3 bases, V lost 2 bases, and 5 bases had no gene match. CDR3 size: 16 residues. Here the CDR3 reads CATSRMGTSSYNEQFF. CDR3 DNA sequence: TGTGCCACCAGCAGAATGGGGACTAGCAGCTACAATGAGCAGTTCTTC.

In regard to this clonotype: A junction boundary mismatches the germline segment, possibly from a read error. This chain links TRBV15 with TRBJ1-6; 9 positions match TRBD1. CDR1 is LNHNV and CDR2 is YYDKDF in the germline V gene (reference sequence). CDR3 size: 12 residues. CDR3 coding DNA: TGTACCACCAGGACAGGGGAATCACCCCTCCACTTT. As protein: CTTRTGESPLHF.

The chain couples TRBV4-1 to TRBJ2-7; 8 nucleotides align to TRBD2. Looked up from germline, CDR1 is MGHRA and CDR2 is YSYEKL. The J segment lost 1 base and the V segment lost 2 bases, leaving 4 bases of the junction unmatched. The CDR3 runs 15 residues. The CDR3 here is CASSQSGGGSYEQYF. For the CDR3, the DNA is TGCGCCAGCAGCCAAAGCGGGGGTGGGTCCTACGAGCAGTACTTC.

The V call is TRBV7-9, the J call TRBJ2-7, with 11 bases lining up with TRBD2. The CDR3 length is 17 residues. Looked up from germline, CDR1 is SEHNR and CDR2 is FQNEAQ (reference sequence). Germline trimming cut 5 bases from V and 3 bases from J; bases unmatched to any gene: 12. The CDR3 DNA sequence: TGTGCCAGCAGCGCAATCACTAGCGGGAGTAGAGTCTACGAGCAGTACTTC. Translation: CASSAITSGSRVYEQYF.